This T cell receptor (beta chain) comes out of a study of graft-versus-host responses after intestinal transplantation. The study, taken as a whole, reports: Among recipient marrow samples, GvH clones were found; some appeared first in ileum or blood.

In the case of this clone: Antigen: not known.

CDR3 length: 12 amino acids. CDR1 is SNHLY, CDR2 FYNNEI, per germline. Clones were read by immunoSEQ multiplex PCR, and TCRdb kept only the in-frame ones, dropping some. The sample yields more than 100,000 clones, roughly 96% seen once. The sequence came from a human donor who received an intestinal transplant. Sequenced here: unstimulated CD8+ T cells sorted from spleen or lymph node cells, sampled before intestinal transplant. V gene TRBV2 combines with J gene TRBJ2-7; TRBD1 might be the D (5 bases). In DNA, the CDR3 is TGTGCTACCTCGGCAGGGCTCTACGAGCAGTACTTC. This sequence encodes CATSAGLYEQYF.